This TCR beta chain was sequenced in a study of vaccination and CD4 T cells after COVID-19. For this clonotype: Its target is not known.

Documented treatment: approximately 10-day PBMC culture with coronavirus spike peptide pools or control peptides (ViraFEST assay). Once obtained from cultured CD4+ T cells, the DNA was sequenced using the Oncomine TCR Beta short-read assay. Each CDR3 protein gets one entry after TCRdb re-called the PCR reads with MiXCR. Found here are roughly 9,900 distinct CDR3 sequences, around three fifths of them singletons; the top ten hold around 32%. This clonotype originated in a human donor who had recovered from COVID-19. Specimen: CD4+ T cells from blood, cultured in vitro.

CDR3 sequence (DNA): TGCAGTGCTAGAGCCTCCGACAGGGGGCAGATTCGAAGCTATGGCTACACCTTC. This translates into CSARASDRGQIRSYGYTF. This chain links TRBV20-1 with TRBJ1-2; 10 bases are shared with TRBD1. V dropped 1 base and J dropped 4; count of bases not matched to a gene: 15. Germline loops: CDR1 DFQATT, CDR2 SNEGSKA (reference sequence). The CDR3 loop spans 18 amino acids.